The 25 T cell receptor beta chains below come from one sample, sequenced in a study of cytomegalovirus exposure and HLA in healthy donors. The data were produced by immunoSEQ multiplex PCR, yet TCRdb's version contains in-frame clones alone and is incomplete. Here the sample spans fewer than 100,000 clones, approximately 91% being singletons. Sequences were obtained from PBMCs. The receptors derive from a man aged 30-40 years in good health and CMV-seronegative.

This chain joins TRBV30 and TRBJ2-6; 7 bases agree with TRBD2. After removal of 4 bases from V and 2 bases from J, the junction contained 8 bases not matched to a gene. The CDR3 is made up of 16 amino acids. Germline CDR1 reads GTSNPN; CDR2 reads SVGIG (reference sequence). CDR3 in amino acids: CAWTHAGEAGANVLTF. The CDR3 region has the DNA TGTGCCTGGACGCACGCGGGAGAGGCTGGGGCCAACGTCCTGACTTTC.

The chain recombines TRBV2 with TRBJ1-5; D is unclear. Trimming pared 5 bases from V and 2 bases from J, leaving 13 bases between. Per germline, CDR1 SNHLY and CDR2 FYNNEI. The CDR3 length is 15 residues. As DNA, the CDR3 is TGTGCCAGCAGTCGAAGCGGCCGGGGCAATCAGCCCCAGCATTTT. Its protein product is CASSRSGRGNQPQHF.

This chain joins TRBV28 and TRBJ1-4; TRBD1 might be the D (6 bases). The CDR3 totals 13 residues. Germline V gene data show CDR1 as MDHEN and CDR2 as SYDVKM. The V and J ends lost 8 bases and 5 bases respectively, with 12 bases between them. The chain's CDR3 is CASLGALNEKLFF. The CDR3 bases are TGTGCCAGCTTGGGGGCGTTAAATGAAAAACTGTTTTTT. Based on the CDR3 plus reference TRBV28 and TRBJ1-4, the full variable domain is DVKVTQSSRYLVKRTGEKVFLECVQDMDHENMFWYRQDPGLGLRLIYFSYDVKMKEKGDIPEGYSVSREKKERFSLILESASTNQTSMYLCASLGALNEKLFFGSGTQLSVL.

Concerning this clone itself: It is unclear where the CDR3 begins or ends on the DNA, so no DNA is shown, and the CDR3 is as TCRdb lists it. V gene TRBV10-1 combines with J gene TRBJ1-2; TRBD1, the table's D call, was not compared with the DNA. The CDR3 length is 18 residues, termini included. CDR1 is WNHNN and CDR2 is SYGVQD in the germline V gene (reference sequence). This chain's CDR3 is CASSDGQHSSSGPYGYTF.

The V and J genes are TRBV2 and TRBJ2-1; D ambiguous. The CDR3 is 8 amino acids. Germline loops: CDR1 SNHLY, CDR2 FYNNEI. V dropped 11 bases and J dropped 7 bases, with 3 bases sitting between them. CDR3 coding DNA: TGTGCCCCGAATGAGCAGTTCTTC. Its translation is CAPNEQFF. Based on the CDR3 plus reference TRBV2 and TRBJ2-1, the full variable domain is EPEVTQTPSHQVTQMGQEVILRCVPISNHLYFYWYRQILGQKVEFLVSFYNNEISEKSEIFDDQFSVERPDGSNFTLKIRSTKLEDSAMYFCAPNEQFFGPGTRLTVL.

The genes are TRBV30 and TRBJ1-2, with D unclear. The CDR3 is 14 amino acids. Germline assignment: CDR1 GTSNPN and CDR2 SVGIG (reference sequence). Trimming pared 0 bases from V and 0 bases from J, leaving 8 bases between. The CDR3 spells CAWSVYRTNYGYTF. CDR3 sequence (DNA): TGTGCCTGGAGTGTTTACAGAACTAACTATGGCTACACCTTC.

The DNA for the CDR3 is TGTGCCAGCAGCTCAGTAAATAGCAATCAGCCCCAGCATTTT. Its translation: CASSSVNSNQPQHF. This rearrangement joins TRBV6-6 to TRBJ1-5; D unresolved. Trimming stripped 6 bases from V and 0 bases from J, with 9 bases between. CDR3 length: 14 amino acids. Germline V gives CDR1 MNHNY, CDR2 SVGAGI (reference sequence).

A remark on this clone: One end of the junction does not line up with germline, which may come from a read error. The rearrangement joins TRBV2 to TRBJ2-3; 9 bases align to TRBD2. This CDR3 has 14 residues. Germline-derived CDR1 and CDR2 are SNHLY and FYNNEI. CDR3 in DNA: TGTGCCAGCAGTGTTGTGCGGGGGGGAGATGCGCAGTATTTT. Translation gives CASSVVRGGDAQYF. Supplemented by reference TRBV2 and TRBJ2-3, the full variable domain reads EPEVTQTPSHQVTQMGQEVILRCVPISNHLYFYWYRQILGQKVEFLVSFYNNEISEKSEIFDDQFSVERPDGSNFTLKIRSTKLEDSAMYFCASSVVRGGDAQYFGPGTRLTVL.

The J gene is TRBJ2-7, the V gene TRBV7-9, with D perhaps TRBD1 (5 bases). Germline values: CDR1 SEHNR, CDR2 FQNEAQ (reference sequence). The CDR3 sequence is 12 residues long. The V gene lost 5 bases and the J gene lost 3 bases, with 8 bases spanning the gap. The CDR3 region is CASSPQDYEQYF. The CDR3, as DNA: TGTGCCAGCAGCCCACAGGACTACGAGCAGTACTTC. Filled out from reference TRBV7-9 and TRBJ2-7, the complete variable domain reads DTGVSQNPRHKITKRGQNVTFRCDPISEHNRLYWYRQTLGQGPEFLTYFQNEAQLEKSRLLSDRFSAERPKGSFSTLEIQRTEQGDSAMYLCASSPQDYEQYFGPGTRLTVT.

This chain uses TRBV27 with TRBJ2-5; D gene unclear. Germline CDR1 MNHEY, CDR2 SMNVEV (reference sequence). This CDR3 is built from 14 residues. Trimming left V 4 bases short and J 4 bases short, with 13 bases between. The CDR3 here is CASSYPGVGETQYF. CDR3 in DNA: TGTGCCAGCAGTTACCCCGGAGTCGGAGAGACCCAGTACTTC.

The CDR3 bases are TGTGCCAGCTCACACTCGGGAAGGCTGGCTAGCACAGATACGCAGTATTTT. Encoded protein: CASSHSGRLASTDTQYF. The chain has TRBV18 and TRBJ2-3, with a possible D match to TRBD2 (5 bases). V was cut by 4 bases and J by 0 bases, with 17 bases left in between. The CDR3 is 17 residues long. CDR1 is KGHSH and CDR2 is LQKENI in the germline V gene.

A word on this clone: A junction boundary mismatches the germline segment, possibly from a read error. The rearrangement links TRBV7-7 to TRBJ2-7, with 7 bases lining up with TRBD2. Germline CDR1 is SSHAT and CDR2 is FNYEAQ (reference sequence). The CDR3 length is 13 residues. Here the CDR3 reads CASSRTRDHEQYF. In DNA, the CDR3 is TGTGCTAGCAGCCGGACTAGGGACCACGAGCAGTACTTC.

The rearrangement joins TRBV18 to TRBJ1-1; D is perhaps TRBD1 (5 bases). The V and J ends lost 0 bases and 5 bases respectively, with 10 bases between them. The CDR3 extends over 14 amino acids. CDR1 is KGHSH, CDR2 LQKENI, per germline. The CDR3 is CASSPPWGGTEAFF. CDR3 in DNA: TGTGCCAGCTCACCACCGTGGGGGGGAACTGAAGCTTTCTTT.

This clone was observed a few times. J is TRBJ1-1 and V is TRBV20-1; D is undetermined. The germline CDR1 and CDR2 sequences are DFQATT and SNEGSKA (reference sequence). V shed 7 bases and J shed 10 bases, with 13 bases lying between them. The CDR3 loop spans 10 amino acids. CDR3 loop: CSVFREGAFF. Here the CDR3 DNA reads TGCAGTGTGTTTCGAGAGGGAGCTTTCTTT.

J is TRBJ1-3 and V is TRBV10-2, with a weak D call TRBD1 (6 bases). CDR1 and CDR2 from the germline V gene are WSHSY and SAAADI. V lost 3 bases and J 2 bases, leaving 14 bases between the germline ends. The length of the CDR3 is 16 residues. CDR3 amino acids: CASSEQGNIPGNTIYF. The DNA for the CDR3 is TGCGCCAGCAGTGAACAGGGCAATATTCCTGGAAACACCATATATTTT.

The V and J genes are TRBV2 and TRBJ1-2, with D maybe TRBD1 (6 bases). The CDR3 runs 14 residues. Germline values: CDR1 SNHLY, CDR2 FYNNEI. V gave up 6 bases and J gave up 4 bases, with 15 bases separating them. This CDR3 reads CASRVTGYSYGYTF. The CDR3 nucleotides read TGTGCCAGCAGGGTCACAGGGTACAGCTATGGCTACACCTTC.

The CDR3 DNA reads as TGTGCCAGCAGCCCAAACCCAGGGGGGCAAGCTTTCTTT. Translation: CASSPNPGGQAFF. The V and J genes are TRBV4-2 and TRBJ1-1; 7 bases line up with TRBD1. This CDR3 has 13 residues. Germline V lookup: CDR1 LGHNA, CDR2 YNFKEQ. J was trimmed by 9 bases and V by 4 bases; bases with no gene match: 8.

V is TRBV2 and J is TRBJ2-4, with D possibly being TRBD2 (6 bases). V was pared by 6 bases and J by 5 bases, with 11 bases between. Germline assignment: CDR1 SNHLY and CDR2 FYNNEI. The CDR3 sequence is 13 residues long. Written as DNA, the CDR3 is TGTGCCAGCAGCGGGCCGGGGGAAAACATTCAGTACTTC. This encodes CASSGPGENIQYF.

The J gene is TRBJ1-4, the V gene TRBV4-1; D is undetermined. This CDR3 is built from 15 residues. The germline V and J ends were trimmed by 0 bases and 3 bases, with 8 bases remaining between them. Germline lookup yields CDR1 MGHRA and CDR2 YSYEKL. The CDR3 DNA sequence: TGCGCCAGCAGCCAAGAGAGGTTCTCTAATGAAAAACTGTTTTTT. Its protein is CASSQERFSNEKLFF.

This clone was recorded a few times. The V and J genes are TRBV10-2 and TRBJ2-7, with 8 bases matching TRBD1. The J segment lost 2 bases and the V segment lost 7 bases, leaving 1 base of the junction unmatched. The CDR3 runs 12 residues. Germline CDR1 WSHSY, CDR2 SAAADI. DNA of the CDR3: TGCGCCAGCAAGGACAGGGCCTACGAGCAGTACTTC. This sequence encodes CASKDRAYEQYF.

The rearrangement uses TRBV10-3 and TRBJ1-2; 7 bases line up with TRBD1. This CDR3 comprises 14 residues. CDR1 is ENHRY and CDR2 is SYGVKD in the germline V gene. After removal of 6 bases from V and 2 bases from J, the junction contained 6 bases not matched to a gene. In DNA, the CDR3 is TGTGCCATCAGCAGACAGGGACAGAACTATGGCTACACCTTC. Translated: CAISRQGQNYGYTF.

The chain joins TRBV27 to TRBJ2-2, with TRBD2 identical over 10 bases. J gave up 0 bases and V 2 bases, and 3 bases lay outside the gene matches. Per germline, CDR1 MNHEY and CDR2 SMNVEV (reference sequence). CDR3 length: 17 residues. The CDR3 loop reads CASSLAGLAPNTGELFF. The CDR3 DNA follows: TGTGCCAGCAGTTTAGCGGGACTAGCGCCGAACACCGGGGAGCTGTTTTTT.

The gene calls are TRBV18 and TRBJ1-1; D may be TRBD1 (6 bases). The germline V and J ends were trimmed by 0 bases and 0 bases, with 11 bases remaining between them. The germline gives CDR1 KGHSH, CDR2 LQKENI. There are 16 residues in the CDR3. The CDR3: CASSPPHRVLNTEAFF. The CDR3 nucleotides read TGTGCCAGCTCACCACCTCACAGGGTGCTGAACACTGAAGCTTTCTTT.

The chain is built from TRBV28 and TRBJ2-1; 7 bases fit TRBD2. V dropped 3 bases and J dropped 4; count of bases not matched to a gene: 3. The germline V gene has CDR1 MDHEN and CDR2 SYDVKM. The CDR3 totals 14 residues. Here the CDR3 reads CASSLREIYNEQFF. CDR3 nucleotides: TGTGCCAGCAGTTTGCGGGAGATTTACAATGAGCAGTTCTTC.

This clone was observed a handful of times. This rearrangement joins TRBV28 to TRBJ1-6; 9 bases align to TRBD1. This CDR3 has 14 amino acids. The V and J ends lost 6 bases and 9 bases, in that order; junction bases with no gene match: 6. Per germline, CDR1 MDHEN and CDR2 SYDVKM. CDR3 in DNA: TGTGCCAGCAGCCGGGACAGGGAGGTTTCACCCCTCCACTTT. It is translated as CASSRDREVSPLHF.